What follows are 30 T cell receptor beta chains derived from one specimen sequenced in a study of response to subunit inactivated influenza vaccine. Each CDR3 protein gets one entry after TCRdb re-called the RT-PCR reads with MiXCR. The table includes some 800,000 distinct CDR3 sequences, about 20% detected once. The sample was PBMCs from blood, taken roughly 5 days after vaccination. Receptor source: a man aged 45-65 years who received an inactivated influenza vaccine.

The chain is built from TRBV6-2 or TRBV6-3 and TRBJ2-4, with D maybe TRBD2 (6 bases). The CDR3 runs to 16 residues. The germline CDR1 and CDR2 sequences are MNHEY and SVGEGT. The germline V and J ends were trimmed by 0 bases and 7 bases, with 16 bases remaining between them. The CDR3 loop reads CASSYSTRTGGNIQYF. The CDR3 nucleotides are TGTGCCAGCAGTTACTCGACTAGGACGGGCGGGAACATTCAGTACTTC.

The rearrangement joins TRBV7-8 to TRBJ1-4, with a weak D call TRBD1 (6 bases). Trimming left V 1 base short and J 9 bases short, with 18 bases between. Germline CDR1 and CDR2: SGHVS and FQNEAQ. The CDR3 consists of 16 residues. CDR3 bases: TGTGCCAGCAGCTTAGGAAGGCGGAAGGGGACACAAAAACTGTTTTTT. Its translation is CASSLGRRKGTQKLFF.

V and J are TRBV5-1 and TRBJ2-1; 7 nucleotides agree with TRBD1. This CDR3 has 14 residues. V dropped 5 bases and J dropped 10; count of bases not matched to a gene: 12. CDR1 is SGHRS and CDR2 is YFSETQ in the germline V gene. The CDR3 here is CASSWDSPLVEQFF. Written as DNA, the CDR3 is TGCGCCAGCAGTTGGGACAGTCCCCTAGTAGAGCAGTTCTTC.

The chain uses TRBV6-2 or TRBV6-3 and TRBJ1-6; D is unresolved. V lost 2 bases and J 8 bases, leaving 16 bases between the germline ends. The CDR3 loop spans 16 amino acids. Germline V gives CDR1 MNHEY, CDR2 SVGEGT. The CDR3 region is CASSYVPRGVDSPLHF. CDR3 DNA: TGTGCCAGCAGTTACGTCCCTCGTGGGGTGGATTCACCCCTCCACTTT.

The chain couples TRBV20-1 to TRBJ2-3; D is possibly TRBD2 (5 bases). Germline assignment: CDR1 DFQATT and CDR2 SNEGSKA (reference sequence). The CDR3 has 14 residues. With 3 bases removed from V and 1 base from J, the gap between germline ends came to 11 bases. The CDR3 nucleotides read TGCAGTGCTAGTTCGGCGGGCCGCACAGATACGCAGTATTTT. This gives the protein CSASSAGRTDTQYF.

This clonotype was counted ten times or more. The rearrangement joins TRBV20-1 to TRBJ2-2; 11 bases line up with TRBD1. The CDR3 has 16 amino acids. Germline V gene data show CDR1 as DFQATT and CDR2 as SNEGSKA (reference sequence). Trimming took 6 bases from V and 8 from J; bases not matched to a gene: 14. The CDR3 DNA sequence: TGCAGTGCGACAACCGGGACAGGGGGTTTGTTGGGGGAGCTGTTTTTT. Protein product: CSATTGTGGLLGELFF.

This clonotype was detected a few times. The V gene is TRBV4-3, the J gene TRBJ1-2; a weak D match, TRBD1 (5 bases). The CDR3 is made up of 15 amino acids. V was clipped by 0 bases and J by 7 bases, with 15 bases between them. Germline loops: CDR1 LGHNA, CDR2 YSLEER. CDR3 in amino acids: CASSQEKGWGLGYTF. CDR3 coding DNA: TGCGCCAGCAGCCAAGAAAAAGGGTGGGGCCTTGGCTACACCTTC.

Here the CDR3 DNA reads TGTGCCAGCCTCGGGGATTACTACAATGAGCAGTTCTTC. Its translation is CASLGDYYNEQFF. V and J are TRBV5-6 and TRBJ2-1, with TRBD2 as a possible D gene (5 bases). The germline V gene encodes CDR1 SGHDT and CDR2 YYEEEE. Trimming took 7 bases from V and 3 from J, leaving 11 bases between them. This CDR3 is built from 13 residues.

The sample holds a few counts of this clonotype. The V gene is TRBV15, the J gene TRBJ2-6; D may be TRBD2 (6 bases). V was cut by 6 bases and J by 2 bases, with 17 bases left in between. Per germline, CDR1 LNHNV and CDR2 YYDKDF (reference sequence). The CDR3 has 17 residues. CDR3 protein: CATRSGQGMPGANVLTF. The DNA for the CDR3 is TGTGCCACCAGAAGCGGGCAGGGCATGCCTGGGGCCAACGTCCTGACTTTC.

This clonotype has ten or more counts. This chain connects TRBV29-1 to TRBJ2-1; maybe TRBD1 (6 bases). CDR1 is SQVTM, CDR2 ANQGSEA, per germline. Trimming took 4 bases from V and 0 from J, leaving 19 bases between them. This CDR3 has 17 amino acids. The CDR3 nucleotides are TGCAGCGTTGGCTCAGGGGCCACGTTCCCCTCCTACAATGAGCAGTTCTTC. Translating gives CSVGSGATFPSYNEQFF.

Comment on this clonotype: One base away lies a much larger clone, so this may be a sequencing read error. The CDR3 region has the DNA TGTGCCAGCAGCAACCGACTAGCACCCTCCTGCAATGAGCAGTTCTTC. It specifies CASSNRLAPSCNEQFF. The chain is built from TRBV12-3 or TRBV12-4 and TRBJ2-1; 7 nucleotides agree with TRBD2. The CDR3 consists of 16 residues.

The chain is built from TRBV4-2 and TRBJ2-6, with D unclear. The CDR3 consists of 16 residues. Per germline, CDR1 LGHNA and CDR2 YNFKEQ. V lost 0 bases and J 1 base, leaving 7 bases between the germline ends. In DNA form, the CDR3 reads TGTGCCAGCAGCCAAGATTTGAGTTCTGGGGCCAACGTCCTGACTTTC. Its translation: CASSQDLSSGANVLTF.

The chain recombines TRBV29-1 with TRBJ2-1; possibly TRBD2 for D (6 bases). The length of the CDR3 is 15 residues. Trimming cost V 3 bases and J 6 bases, with 18 bases left between them. Germline CDR1 SQVTM, CDR2 ANQGSEA. CDR3 coding DNA: TGCAGCGTTGACCGAATTAGCGGAGAATTCAATGAGCAGTTCTTC. Its protein product is CSVDRISGEFNEQFF.

The gene calls are TRBV29-1 and TRBJ2-1; tentatively, D is TRBD2 (6 bases). The V end was cut by 4 bases, the J end by 9 bases, with 16 bases between. The CDR3 is made up of 13 amino acids. Germline values: CDR1 SQVTM, CDR2 ANQGSEA. CDR3 sequence: CSVVWTTHSEQFF. In nucleotides, the CDR3 is TGCAGCGTTGTATGGACTACCCACAGTGAGCAGTTCTTC.

This chain joins TRBV10-3 and TRBJ1-5, with a weak D call TRBD1 (5 bases). The CDR3 sequence is 13 residues long. Germline V gene data show CDR1 as ENHRY and CDR2 as SYGVKD. Deletions cut 10 bases from V and 1 base from J, with 11 bases between. This CDR3 reads CATEEGSNQPQHF. CDR3 coding DNA: TGTGCCACCGAGGAGGGGAGCAATCAGCCCCAGCATTTT.

This clonotype has a handful of counts. The gene calls are TRBV9 and TRBJ2-1; 8 bases are shared with TRBD1. V dropped 3 bases and J dropped 8; count of bases not matched to a gene: 4. The CDR3 is made up of 13 amino acids. Germline V CDR1 and CDR2: SGDLS, YYNGEE. CDR3 coding DNA: TGTGCCAGCAGCGCCCGGACAGGGTATGAGCAGTTCTTC. It encodes CASSARTGYEQFF.

This clonotype occurred a few times. The rearrangement uses TRBV27 and TRBJ2-5, with unresolved D. CDR1 MNHEY and CDR2 SMNVEV come from the germline V gene (reference sequence). The CDR3 runs 12 residues. The V end was cut by 3 bases, the J end by 7 bases, with 9 bases between. CDR3 in amino acids: CASSFPRGTQYF. Here the CDR3 DNA reads TGTGCCAGCAGTTTCCCCCGCGGGACCCAGTACTTC.

The genes are TRBV4-1 and TRBJ2-7; D unclear. V lost 2 bases and J lost 2, with 10 bases in between. The CDR3 has 14 residues. Germline values: CDR1 MGHRA, CDR2 YSYEKL. In nucleotides, the CDR3 is TGCGCCAGCAGCCAACCGTACCGAACCTACGAGCAGTACTTC. As protein: CASSQPYRTYEQYF.

This rearrangement joins TRBV5-6 to TRBJ1-6, with D unresolved. The V end lost 1 base, the J end lost 7 bases, and 9 bases lay between the germline ends. Germline CDR1 SGHDT, CDR2 YYEEEE. The CDR3 loop spans 14 amino acids. CDR3 in amino acids: CASSLPQRNSPLHF. CDR3 coding DNA: TGTGCCAGCAGCTTGCCTCAGAGAAATTCACCCCTCCACTTT.

The CDR3 coding sequence is TGTGCCAGCAGCTTATTTCAGGGATTCTATGGCTACACCTTC. It codes for CASSLFQGFYGYTF. This chain links TRBV7-2 with TRBJ1-2; D might be TRBD1 (5 bases). The germline V gene encodes CDR1 SGHTA and CDR2 FQGNSA. V was trimmed by 2 bases and J by 4 bases, leaving 11 bases between them. The CDR3 is 14 amino acids.

This clonotype was recorded a few times. The rearrangement links TRBV5-1 to TRBJ1-6; TRBD1 matches 11 bases. This CDR3 spans 14 amino acids. Germline loops: CDR1 SGHRS, CDR2 YFSETQ. With 3 bases clipped from V and 8 bases from J, the junction kept 1 base outside the gene matches. CDR3 DNA: TGCGCCAGCAGCTCGGGACAGGGGGATTCACCCCTCCACTTT. Translating gives CASSSGQGDSPLHF.

The CDR3 DNA reads as TGTGCCAGCAGCTTAAGTGGCCGGACCAATGAGCAGTTCTTC. It specifies CASSLSGRTNEQFF. The rearrangement links TRBV7-2 to TRBJ2-1; D ambiguous. The CDR3 consists of 14 residues. V dropped 2 bases and J dropped 6 bases, with 11 bases sitting between them. The germline CDR1 and CDR2 sequences are SGHTA and FQGNSA.

In this sample, this clonotype turned up a few times. V is TRBV4-3 and J is TRBJ2-2, with 13 bases fitting TRBD2. CDR3 size: 18 residues. Germline CDR1 reads LGHNA; CDR2 reads YSLEER. J lost 2 bases, V lost 1 base, and 4 bases had no gene match. The CDR3 loop reads CASSQGLAGGVNTGELFF. In DNA form, the CDR3 reads TGCGCCAGCAGCCAAGGACTAGCGGGGGGCGTTAACACCGGGGAGCTGTTTTTT.

This chain connects TRBV9 to TRBJ2-3; D is possibly TRBD1 or TRBD2 (6 bases each). V lost 3 bases and J 0 bases, leaving 11 bases between the germline ends. This CDR3 has 15 residues. Germline values: CDR1 SGDLS, CDR2 YYNGEE. As DNA, the CDR3 is TGTGCCAGCAGCGAGGGGGGACGGAGCACAGATACGCAGTATTTT. Residues: CASSEGGRSTDTQYF.

This clonotype was recorded a few times. The rearrangement links TRBV2 to TRBJ2-5; D gene uncertain. The CDR3 length is 13 residues. Germline V gives CDR1 SNHLY, CDR2 FYNNEI. V was clipped by 5 bases and J by 0 bases, with 7 bases between them. CDR3 sequence reads: CASSWVHQETQYF. The CDR3 nucleotides are TGTGCCAGCAGTTGGGTACACCAAGAGACCCAGTACTTC.

This clonotype has just a few counts. The V call is TRBV7-6, the J call TRBJ1-3; TRBD1 is a possible D gene (6 bases). Germline lookup yields CDR1 SGHVS and CDR2 FNYEAQ. The CDR3 spans 15 residues. Trimming shortened V by 1 base and J by 8 bases, and 15 bases separated the two germline ends. The CDR3 bases are TGTGCCAGCAGCTTAGTACGGAGCAGGGGAGACACCATATATTTT. Translated: CASSLVRSRGDTIYF.

This clonotype was found a few times. This chain connects TRBV10-3 to TRBJ1-1, with 7 bases matching TRBD1. Germline trimming cut 8 bases from V and 4 bases from J; bases unmatched to any gene: 10. The CDR3 extends over 14 amino acids. Germline V CDR1 and CDR2: ENHRY, SYGVKD. The CDR3 DNA reads TGTGCCATCCAGGGGAACAGGGGAGGCACTGAAGCTTTCTTT. This translates into CAIQGNRGGTEAFF.

This clonotype was seen a few times. J is TRBJ2-7 and V is TRBV2, with 11 bases fitting TRBD1. J lost 0 bases, V lost 8 bases, and 3 bases had no gene match. The CDR3 is 14 amino acids. Germline V gene data show CDR1 as SNHLY and CDR2 as FYNNEI. CDR3 sequence (DNA): TGTGCCAGCGAGGGACAGGGGGTCTCCTACGAGCAGTACTTC. This sequence encodes CASEGQGVSYEQYF.

This chain links TRBV2 with TRBJ2-2; 11 bases are a match to TRBD2. The CDR3 runs 16 residues. V lost 4 bases, J lost 2 bases, and 3 bases stayed unmatched. CDR1 is SNHLY and CDR2 is FYNNEI in the germline V gene. The CDR3 spells CASSGLAGLNTGELFF. In DNA, the CDR3 is TGTGCCAGCAGTGGACTAGCGGGGCTTAACACCGGGGAGCTGTTTTTT. The variable domain in full, with the rest retrieved from reference TRBV2 and TRBJ2-2, is EPEVTQTPSHQVTQMGQEVILRCVPISNHLYFYWYRQILGQKVEFLVSFYNNEISEKSEIFDDQFSVERPDGSNFTLKIRSTKLEDSAMYFCASSGLAGLNTGELFFGEGSRLTVL.

This clonotype has just a few counts. The chain has TRBV27 and TRBJ2-3; D perhaps matches TRBD1 (5 bases). The germline gives CDR1 MNHEY, CDR2 SMNVEV (reference sequence). CDR3 size: 14 residues. V shed 2 bases and J shed 4 bases, with 10 bases lying between them. This chain's CDR3 is CASSLSIQADTQYF. The CDR3 DNA is TGTGCCAGCAGTTTAAGTATACAGGCAGATACGCAGTATTTT.